This T cell receptor (beta chain) was recovered during a study of shared clonotypes between healthy human individuals. An assay was performed, and its level was deep. Every subset's genomic DNA went evenly onto several immunoSEQ plates. Using immunoSEQ multiplex PCR, the repertoire was profiled, and TCRdb retains in-frame clones only, with some absent. The sample records approximately 1.5 million clones, around 98% being singletons. The source is a man aged 30 to 39 in good health. Sequencing used naive CD4+ T cells sorted from blood. Subset in this sample: CD45RA+ positively selected.

CDR3 nucleotides: TGCGCCAGCAGCTTCTTTGAGGGACAGAAAAACACCATATATTTT. This sequence encodes CASSFFEGQKNTIYF. The chain uses TRBV5-1 and TRBJ1-3, with 7 bases identical to TRBD1. The CDR3 has 15 residues. Germline V CDR1 and CDR2: SGHRS, YFSETQ. Trimming took 2 bases from V and 6 from J; bases not matched to a gene: 8.